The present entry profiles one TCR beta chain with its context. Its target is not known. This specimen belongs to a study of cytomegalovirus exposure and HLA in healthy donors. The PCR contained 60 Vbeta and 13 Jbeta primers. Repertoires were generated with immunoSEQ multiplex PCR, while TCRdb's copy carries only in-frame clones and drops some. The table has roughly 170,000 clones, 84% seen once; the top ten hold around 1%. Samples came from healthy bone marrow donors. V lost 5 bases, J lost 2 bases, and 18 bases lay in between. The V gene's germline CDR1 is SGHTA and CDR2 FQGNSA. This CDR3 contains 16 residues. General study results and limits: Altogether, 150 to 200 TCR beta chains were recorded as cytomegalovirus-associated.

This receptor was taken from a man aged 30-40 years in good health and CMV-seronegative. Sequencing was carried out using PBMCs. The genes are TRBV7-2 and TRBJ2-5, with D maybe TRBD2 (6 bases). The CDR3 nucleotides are TGTGCCAGCAGCCTCTCCCTTGGGAGGCCACAAGAGACCCAGTACTTC. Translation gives CASSLSLGRPQETQYF. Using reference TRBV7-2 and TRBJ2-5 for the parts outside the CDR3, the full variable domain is GAGVSQSPSNKVTEKGKDVELRCDPISGHTALYWYRQSLGQGLEFLIYFQGNSAPDKSGLPSDRFSAERTGGSVSTLTIQRTQQEDSAVYLCASSLSLGRPQETQYFGPGTRLLVL.